A few counts support the clone carrying this T cell receptor beta chain. Looked up from germline, CDR1 is SGHRS and CDR2 is YFSETQ. The CDR3 totals 13 residues. Trimming at V came to 8 bases and at J to 6 bases, leaving 9 bases not matched to a gene. This specimen comes from a study of blood T cell repertoires in COVID-19. Turning to the study itself: COVID-19 samples, acute and convalescent, were from the United States, Italy and Spain.

Authors' methods: Amplifying reference gene primers gave estimates of nucleated cell counts. Sequenced by immunoSEQ multiplex PCR; TCRdb stores in-frame clones only, minus some. The V and J calls and clone size come from that table; D and trimming were worked out from the DNA. Among 380,000 or so clones listed, 70% to 90% were seen once. Membership in each cohort depended on participant-reported clinical history. The sample comprised PBMCs or T cells enriched from blood (not recorded which). The genes are TRBV5-1 and TRBJ2-7; TRBD1 matches at 9 bases. The TCR sequence derives from a woman aged 25 to 39 with acute COVID-19. DNA of the CDR3: TGCGCCAGTACCGGGACAGGGCCCGGCGAGCAGTACTTC. Its translation: CASTGTGPGEQYF.